This TCR beta chain was observed in a study of long-term antiretroviral therapy in people with HIV. Study outcomes and limitations: Before ART, certain clones expanded, and these dominated the repertoire at all time points. No data on ART adherence, viral resistance or therapy changes. Post-ART samples showed increased diversity that remained below transplant donor control levels.

The sample holds one count of this clone. Its cognate antigen is unknown. CDR1 is SQVTM and CDR2 is ANQGSEA in the germline V gene. The CDR3 is 13 amino acids. Trimming at V came to 7 bases and at J to 2 bases, leaving 7 bases not matched to a gene. The immunoSEQ assay was v3.0, run at survey level. Researchers set sequencing to target roughly 35,000-55,000 T-cell genomes per sample. TCRdb keeps only in-frame clones here, not all; method: immunoSEQ multiplex PCR. The sample carries 30,000 to 40,000 clones, about 94% recorded once. The TCR originated in a woman in her forties or fifties with HIV. V gene TRBV29-1 combines with J gene TRBJ2-7; 8 nucleotides agree with TRBD1. The material sequenced was unsorted PBMCs, taken about 5.1 years after starting antiretroviral therapy. In nucleotides, the CDR3 is TGCAGCGGTGGGACAGGCGGAACCTACGAGCAGTACTTC. This sequence encodes CSGGTGGTYEQYF.